A selection of T cell receptor beta chains follows, all from one sample in a study of T and B cells in COVID-19 patients. MiXCR, run by TCRdb on the multiplex PCR reads, gives a single entry per CDR3 protein. The table has 20,000 or so distinct CDR3 sequences, roughly 27% seen once. Sequencing input: blood. The receptors come from a human donor who had recovered from COVID-19. CDR3s include the opening cysteine and the closing phenylalanine or tryptophan.

>TRBV20-1|15
CSATPGGVVDYGYTF
>TRBV5-6|15
CASSLVSGGGETQYF
>TRBV6-5|15
CASGTGPGAKNIQYF
>TRBV27|16
CASSPHYGGGGNTIYF
>TRBV6-4|14
CASSDRGLNSPLHF
>TRBV19|15
CASSRTGLLNTEAFF
>TRBV7-2|14
CASSASGGQLPQHF
>TRBV13|16
CASSLGLAGRANEQYF
>TRBV29-1|14
CSVEGTGTATEAFF
>TRBV10-3|14
CAISFRDGPYEQYF
>TRBV29-1|13
CSVDLAVTDTQYF
>TRBV6-1|16
CASKSSRAGGYNEQFF
>TRBV6-5|19
CASSDSNRATSGSSGELFF
>TRBV27|16
CASSLSWDRAHNEQFF
>TRBV12-3/TRBV12-4|12
CASSQNTGELFF
>TRBV12-3/TRBV12-4|13
CASSKGAGPGYTF
>TRBV5-1|13
CASSPDGDYEQYF
>TRBV19|15
CASSIYSGRVGEQFF
>TRBV30|15
CAWNWGAGEQETQYF
>TRBV6-5|11
CASSPWGEQYF
>TRBV12-3/TRBV12-4|16
CASSGGTGGRTGELFF
>TRBV10-3|13
CATTGTPDEKLFF
>TRBV19|13
CASSPQGEYGYTF
>TRBV27|17
CASSLSARTYSTDTQYF
>TRBV10-3|15
CAISEREASNQPQHF
>TRBV19|14
CASSGSPSGNTIYF
>TRBV5-5|15
CASSAGQGVDNEQFF
>TRBV6-5|13
CASRDSSSNVLTF
>TRBV14|14
CASSFTGTNSPLHF
>TRBV27|14
CASSLTGPQETQYF
>TRBV5-1|14
CASSFGTGEETQYF
>TRBV19|13
CASSQAGDGEAFF
>TRBV12-3/TRBV12-4|14
CASRSGGRGETQYF
>TRBV5-4|17
CASSLAQGNTAKNIQYF
>TRBV12-3/TRBV12-4|13
CASSLIAPDTQYF
>TRBV19|16
CASSIDPGGARDTQYF
>TRBV19|16
CASSISASGGYNEQFF
>TRBV10-2|14
CASGLAGSTDTQYF
>TRBV18|14
CASSPRATSEGYTF
>TRBV19|16
CASSIGQSSGANVLTF
>TRBV29-1|14
CSVAPGGLYNEQFF
>TRBV12-3/TRBV12-4|14
CASSLSGTAEKLFF
>TRBV6-5|14
CASIQGTGTGELFF
>TRBV29-1|11
CSVDRGTEAFF
>TRBV6-5|15
CASRILAGSSYEQYF
>TRBV7-9|17
CASSLGLGRTTYNEQFF
>TRBV19|13
CASSITSLGEQYF
>TRBV5-6|15
CASSLVGGAIGELFF
>TRBV20-1|13
CSAREDRWDGYTF
>TRBV30|10
CAWSSSEAFF
>TRBV12-3/TRBV12-4|14
CASSHNLRDSPLHF
>TRBV30|14
CAWSRTGGVETQYF
>TRBV5-6|14
CASSLGTWRGELFF
>TRBV5-6|16
CASSWGTGSRTDTQYF
>TRBV27|13
CASRRTGSYEQYF
>TRBV30|15
CACRFGASGRGEQYF
>TRBV30|11
CAWSARGTQYF